This T cell receptor beta chain was recovered during a study of CD8 T cells in ankylosing spondylitis. Broader study findings: Researchers reportedly found disease-linked clones significantly enriched in matched ankylosing spondylitis synovial fluid. Made up of about eight highly homologous variants, a TCR beta motif appeared characteristic of ankylosing spondylitis blood. Certain motif variants had earlier appeared in reactive arthritis synovial fluid and blood.

Quantitative molecular-barcoded 5'-RACE generated the TCR beta libraries. Each CDR3 protein is one row after TCRdb ran MiXCR on the 5' RACE reads. This sample has some 700,000 distinct CDR3 sequences, with roughly 19% found just once. Germline CDR1 reads SGHRS; CDR2 reads YFSETQ. This CDR3 is 14 amino acids long. V was cut by 4 bases and J by 2 bases, with 11 bases left in between. This clonotype was picked up many times. Its cognate antigen is unknown. Sample: blood, either unsorted or a sorted T cell fraction (not recorded which). The clonotype comes from a male donor with ankylosing spondylitis. J is TRBJ2-3 and V is TRBV5-1, with TRBD2 as a possible D gene (6 bases). CDR3 loop: CASSVSGDTDTQYF. For the CDR3, the DNA is TGCGCCAGCAGCGTTTCGGGGGACACAGATACGCAGTATTTT.